This T cell receptor beta chain was found in a study of blood T cell repertoires in COVID-19. V shed 2 bases and J shed 5 bases, with 12 bases lying between them. This CDR3 region has 14 residues. In germline, CDR1 is SEHNR, CDR2 FQNEAQ (reference sequence). Here immunoSEQ multiplex PCR was the method, and the copy in TCRdb shows in-frame clones only, minus some. The sample contains a few hundred thousand clones, approximately 86% of which appear only once. The rearrangement uses TRBV7-9 and TRBJ1-1; D perhaps matches TRBD1 (5 bases). The sequencing input was PBMCs or T cells enriched from blood (not recorded which). The source of this sequence is a man aged 18 to 35 with acute COVID-19. CDR3 nucleotide sequence: TGTGCCAGCAGCTTATTGTCGGGGGGGACTGAAGCTTTCTTT. It encodes CASSLLSGGTEAFF.